This TCR beta chain stems from a study of naive and memory T cell subsets. General study results and limits: Activation and differentiation may alter RNA-based TCR counts.

Four subsets defined by CD45RA and CD27 were sorted after CD3, CD4, CD8 and live/dead staining. The germline gives CDR1 LNHDA, CDR2 SQIVND (reference sequence). There are 14 residues in the CDR3. V dropped 2 bases and J dropped 8 bases, with 13 bases sitting between them. Comments on this clonotype: Its antigen is not known.

The beta constant-region primer was an equimolar mix of two oligonucleotides covering TRBC1 and TRBC2. Nested alpha and beta constant-region primers with the SP2 primer drove four PCR rounds on ligated cDNA. Ligation attached a single-stranded oligonucleotide with a 12-nucleotide UMI and the SP2 primer to the cDNA 3' end. TCRdb reanalysed the UMI-ligation and nested PCR reads using MiXCR and keeps one entry per CDR3 protein. The sample comprises roughly 8,000 distinct CDR3 sequences, roughly 29% of which are singletons, and 59% rests with the top ten. The receptor was derived from a human donor in good health. The sequenced sample consisted of CD8+ TEMRA cells from blood. Subset indicated: effector memory re-expressing CD45RA, CD45RA+ CD27-. V gene TRBV19 combines with J gene TRBJ2-1; D may be TRBD2 (5 bases). The CDR3 spells CASSIMGSVDEQFF. The CDR3 nucleotides are TGTGCCAGTAGTATAATGGGGAGCGTCGATGAGCAGTTCTTC. Full variable domain (missing parts from reference TRBV19 and TRBJ2-1): DGGITQSPKYLFRKEGQNVTLSCEQNLNHDAMYWYRQDPGQGLRLIYYSQIVNDFQKGDIAEGYSVSREKKESFPLTVTSAQKNPTAFYLCASSIMGSVDEQFFGPGTRLTVL.